The present entry profiles one T cell receptor (beta chain) with its context. In its sample, this clonotype was seen a few times. The specificity of this receptor is unknown. It has no much larger one-base neighbor in the sample; base qualities were not kept. The data originate from a study of T cell repertoires in cytomegalovirus infection (dated by TCRdb to the late 2010s). Background on the whole study: Because public TCR beta signatures pointed to carriage of CMV infection together with the matching HLA type, the HLA type of each donor mattered for the analysis.

The CDR3 holds 14 amino acids from the cysteine to the phenylalanine. The kept DNA is CDR3 alone, 42 bases in frame from the first base. CDR1 and CDR2, looked up from the germline V gene (reference sequence), are MNHEY and SMNVEV. Compared with germline, V lacks 5 bases and J lacks 4 bases; bases without a gene match: 6. Instrument on record: Illumina HiSeq 1500. The raw public data were reprocessed by TCRdb itself: fastp quality trimming at Q25, MiXCR clonotype calling, in-frame beta chains only. Every distinct CDR3 protein forms one entry, paired with its most common genes and DNA. This sample holds approximately 250,000 distinct CDR3 sequences; about 12% were observed only once. The ten top clones hold 1.6% of the sample. The study at large found these results: The ex vivo response was dominated by HLA-C-restricted CMV-specific TCR beta clonotypes, and the single most frequent clonotype in two of eight donors was supplied by these HLA-C-restricted clonotypes. Carriers of CMV infection plus the relevant HLA type were discriminated by the cumulative frequency of public TCR beta family members in the study cohort and in an independent approximately 400-donor cohort.

The V and J segments used are TRBV27 and TRBJ2-7, with 9 junctional bases fitting TRBD1. This sequence was found in a human donor in good health (CMV status not recorded). Some clones in this sample may be carry-over from other donors' samples. The sample comprised PBMCs. The CDR3 amino acid sequence is: CASSIQGASYEQYF. The nucleotide sequence reads as follows: TGTGCCAGCAGTATACAGGGGGCGTCTTACGAGCAGTACTTC.